The 22 T cell receptor beta chains reported below all come from one sample, sequenced in a study of cytomegalovirus exposure and HLA in healthy donors. Use of 60 Vbeta and 13 Jbeta primers characterized the PCR. This table comes from immunoSEQ multiplex PCR, and its TCRdb copy is limited to in-frame clones, with some not included. The sample yields about 100,000 clones, 70% to 85% seen once. Input material: PBMCs. The source is a male donor in good health and CMV-seronegative.

The chain uses TRBV28 and TRBJ1-1; 7 nucleotides match TRBD1. Trimming at V came to 6 bases and at J to 7 bases, leaving 5 bases not matched to a gene. The CDR3 has 12 residues. CDR1 and CDR2 from the germline V gene are MDHEN and SYDVKM. For the CDR3, the DNA is TGTGCCAGCAGCCTGGGGGACAGTGAAGCTTTCTTT. Translation gives CASSLGDSEAFF. The full variable domain, with the rest looked up from reference TRBV28 and TRBJ1-1, is DVKVTQSSRYLVKRTGEKVFLECVQDMDHENMFWYRQDPGLGLRLIYFSYDVKMKEKGDIPEGYSVSREKKERFSLILESASTNQTSMYLCASSLGDSEAFFGQGTRLTVV.

The CDR3 is CASSRLASTDTQYF. CDR3 coding DNA: TGTGCCAGTAGTAGACTAGCTAGCACAGATACGCAGTATTTT. The rearrangement joins TRBV19 to TRBJ2-3; 7 bases fit TRBD2. The CDR3 runs to 14 residues. From germline, CDR1 is LNHDA and CDR2 SQIVND (reference sequence). The V and J ends lost 4 bases and 0 bases, in that order; junction bases with no gene match: 1.

This rearrangement joins TRBV27 to TRBJ2-7; 8 positions match TRBD1. The CDR3 totals 15 residues. The germline gives CDR1 MNHEY, CDR2 SMNVEV (reference sequence). V was clipped by 5 bases and J by 3 bases; unmatched bases: 9. CDR3 amino acids: CASSTRTGILYEQYF. The CDR3 nucleotides are TGTGCCAGCAGTACCCGGACAGGGATCCTCTACGAGCAGTACTTC.

The rearrangement joins TRBV7-9 to TRBJ1-2; unclear D gene. Germline V gene sequence: CDR1 SEHNR, CDR2 FQNEAQ (reference sequence). This CDR3 is 16 amino acids long. Trimming removed 1 base at V and 6 bases at J, with 18 bases between. This CDR3 is CASSLGPGVQSHGYTF. CDR3 nucleotides: TGTGCCAGCAGCTTAGGCCCAGGTGTCCAGTCTCATGGCTACACCTTC.

J is TRBJ2-7 and V is TRBV5-4; D may be TRBD1 (6 bases). The CDR3 length is 14 residues. The V gene's germline CDR1 is SGHNT and CDR2 YYREEE (reference sequence). V lost 2 bases to trimming and J lost 5 bases, with 14 bases between them. CDR3 sequence: CASSLRDNVNEQYF. CDR3 bases: TGTGCCAGCAGCTTACGGGACAACGTCAACGAGCAGTACTTC.

The chain has TRBV30 and TRBJ2-2; the D is unclear. Trimming took off 0 bases at V and 3 bases at J, with 5 bases between the two ends. Looked up from germline, CDR1 is GTSNPN and CDR2 is SVGIG (reference sequence). CDR3 length: 13 amino acids. DNA for the CDR3: TGTGCCTGGAGTGTATTAGACACCGGGGAGCTGTTTTTT. Protein: CAWSVLDTGELFF.

The rearrangement links TRBV27 to TRBJ2-5, with TRBD1 matching over 7 bases. Germline values: CDR1 MNHEY, CDR2 SMNVEV (reference sequence). Losses at the gene ends were 6 bases for V and 5 bases for J; bases not matched to a gene: 9. There are 14 residues in the CDR3. Here the CDR3 reads CASRATGAGETQYF. As DNA, the CDR3 is TGTGCCAGCAGGGCAACAGGGGCCGGGGAGACCCAGTACTTC.

The V gene is TRBV30, the J gene TRBJ1-3, with TRBD1 matching over 7 bases. Germline CDR1 is GTSNPN and CDR2 is SVGIG (reference sequence). Germline trimming cut 5 bases from V and 4 bases from J; bases unmatched to any gene: 11. CDR3 length: 15 residues. In nucleotides, the CDR3 is TGTGCCTGGGACCTTAAGGGGGCGCAAGGAAACACCATATATTTT. Its translation: CAWDLKGAQGNTIYF.

The chain joins TRBV18 to TRBJ1-3; D is unresolved. Trimming removed 5 bases from V and 0 bases from J, with 5 bases in between. The CDR3 contains 13 residues. Germline values: CDR1 KGHSH, CDR2 LQKENI. The CDR3 spells CASSSGSGNTIYF. The CDR3 nucleotides read TGTGCCAGCTCATCCGGCTCTGGAAACACCATATATTTT.

CDR3 in DNA: TGTGCCAGCTCACAACCCCAGGGGTCCGGGGAGCTGTTTTTT. Protein sequence: CASSQPQGSGELFF. The chain joins TRBV18 to TRBJ2-2; the D gene is possibly TRBD1 (6 bases). The CDR3 totals 14 residues. V lost 4 bases and J 6 bases, leaving 12 bases between the germline ends. Germline CDR1 is KGHSH and CDR2 is LQKENI.

The chain recombines TRBV5-1 with TRBJ2-7; 8 nucleotides match TRBD1. The CDR3 sequence is 18 residues long. V gave up 3 bases and J gave up 4 bases; unmatched junction bases: 18. Germline loops: CDR1 SGHRS, CDR2 YFSETQ. CDR3: CASSSPKQSRTGLYEQYF. In DNA, the CDR3 is TGCGCCAGCAGCTCGCCCAAGCAATCGAGGACAGGGTTGTACGAGCAGTACTTC.

The rearrangement uses TRBV27 and TRBJ1-5; D gene unclear. The CDR3 has 14 residues. Trimming removed 5 bases from V and 7 bases from J, with 15 bases in between. Germline CDR1 is MNHEY and CDR2 is SMNVEV (reference sequence). CDR3 amino acids: CASSLTGAGQPQHF. CDR3 DNA: TGTGCCAGCAGTCTTACTGGTGCGGGCCAGCCCCAGCATTTT.

V is TRBV6-5 and J is TRBJ1-2; D might be TRBD1 (5 bases). Looked up from germline, CDR1 is MNHEY and CDR2 is SVGAGI. The V and J ends lost 6 bases and 7 bases respectively, with 18 bases between them. This CDR3 comprises 14 residues. The CDR3 spells CASRGRVDLGGYTF. The DNA of the CDR3 is TGTGCCAGCAGGGGCAGGGTCGATTTGGGTGGCTACACCTTC.

The V and J genes are TRBV19 and TRBJ1-5, with 7 nucleotides matching TRBD1. The ends lost 0 bases at V and 1 base at J; junction bases unmatched: 6. This CDR3 has 17 residues. Germline loops: CDR1 LNHDA, CDR2 SQIVND (reference sequence). In DNA, the CDR3 is TGTGCCAGTAGTATAGATCGAGGGGGCGCGAGCAATCAGCCCCAGCATTTT. Translation: CASSIDRGGASNQPQHF. The variable domain in full, with the rest retrieved from reference TRBV19 and TRBJ1-5, is DGGITQSPKYLFRKEGQNVTLSCEQNLNHDAMYWYRQDPGQGLRLIYYSQIVNDFQKGDIAEGYSVSREKKESFPLTVTSAQKNPTAFYLCASSIDRGGASNQPQHFGDGTRLSIL.

This clone was recorded a few times. Here the CDR3 DNA reads TGTGCCAGCAGCTTAACGGTGAACACTGAAGCTTTCTTT. Residues: CASSLTVNTEAFF. The chain couples TRBV7-9 to TRBJ1-1, with no clear D. Germline assignment: CDR1 SEHNR and CDR2 FQNEAQ (reference sequence). The CDR3 is made up of 13 amino acids. Deletions cut 2 bases from V and 0 bases from J, with 4 bases between. Filled out from reference TRBV7-9 and TRBJ1-1, the complete variable domain reads DTGVSQNPRHKITKRGQNVTFRCDPISEHNRLYWYRQTLGQGPEFLTYFQNEAQLEKSRLLSDRFSAERPKGSFSTLEIQRTEQGDSAMYLCASSLTVNTEAFFGQGTRLTVV.

This clone was recorded only once. The chain recombines TRBV18 with TRBJ2-5; weak D call: TRBD1 (6 bases). V lost 3 bases and J 1 base, leaving 9 bases between the germline ends. This CDR3 is 14 amino acids long. Germline lookup yields CDR1 KGHSH and CDR2 LQKENI. The CDR3 reads CASSPQDSQETQYF. CDR3 in DNA: TGTGCCAGCTCACCGCAGGACAGCCAAGAGACCCAGTACTTC.

The CDR3 DNA follows: TGTGCCAGCAGTAGGAGCACCTCGTACCAAGAGACCCAGTACTTC. Translation gives CASSRSTSYQETQYF. V usage is TRBV6-1 and J usage is TRBJ2-5; D unclear. Trimming left V 5 bases short and J 0 bases short, with 13 bases between. Germline V gene lookup returns CDR1 MNHNS and CDR2 SASEGT. The CDR3 totals 15 residues.

Written as DNA, the CDR3 is TGTGCCAGCAGTTTATCGTACGAGGAGGGGCAAGAGACCCAGTACTTC. Translating gives CASSLSYEEGQETQYF. This sequence joins TRBV27 and TRBJ2-5, with a tentative D call TRBD2 (6 bases). This CDR3 contains 16 residues. Germline V gene sequence: CDR1 MNHEY, CDR2 SMNVEV (reference sequence). V dropped 0 bases and J dropped 2 bases, with 13 bases sitting between them.

The rearrangement links TRBV10-1 to TRBJ2-3, with a possible D match to TRBD1 (5 bases). V was shortened by 7 bases and J by 6 bases, with 17 bases between the two germline ends. CDR1 is WNHNN, CDR2 SYGVQD, per germline (reference sequence). CDR3 size: 14 residues. The CDR3 here is CASTAGFASDTQYF. In DNA, the CDR3 is TGCGCCAGCACGGCAGGGTTTGCTTCGGATACGCAGTATTTT.

The chain links TRBV7-2 to TRBJ2-3; tentatively, D is TRBD2 (6 bases). The V gene's germline CDR1 is SGHTA and CDR2 FQGNSA. V was trimmed by 0 bases and J by 1 base, leaving 8 bases between them. CDR3 length: 15 residues. This CDR3 is CASSLARDRTDTQYF. The CDR3 nucleotides are TGTGCCAGCAGCTTAGCGCGGGACCGCACAGATACGCAGTATTTT.

This chain's CDR3 is CASSSTGDFGNTIYF. The CDR3 nucleotides are TGCGCCAGCAGCTCCACAGGGGACTTTGGAAACACCATATATTTT. The chain carries TRBV5-1 and TRBJ1-3; 7 nucleotides match TRBD1. Per germline, CDR1 SGHRS and CDR2 YFSETQ. The CDR3 consists of 15 residues. V lost 3 bases, J lost 3 bases, and 6 bases stayed unmatched.

The J gene is TRBJ2-5, the V gene TRBV30, with TRBD1 as a possible D gene (5 bases). The closer fit of TRBJ2-7 to the DNA end suggests the J call may be wrong. There are 13 residues in the CDR3. Per germline, CDR1 GTSNPN and CDR2 SVGIG (reference sequence). CDR3 nucleotide sequence: TGTGCCTGGAGTGTACCACAGGTCTACGAGCAGTACTTC. This sequence encodes CAWSVPQVYEQYF.